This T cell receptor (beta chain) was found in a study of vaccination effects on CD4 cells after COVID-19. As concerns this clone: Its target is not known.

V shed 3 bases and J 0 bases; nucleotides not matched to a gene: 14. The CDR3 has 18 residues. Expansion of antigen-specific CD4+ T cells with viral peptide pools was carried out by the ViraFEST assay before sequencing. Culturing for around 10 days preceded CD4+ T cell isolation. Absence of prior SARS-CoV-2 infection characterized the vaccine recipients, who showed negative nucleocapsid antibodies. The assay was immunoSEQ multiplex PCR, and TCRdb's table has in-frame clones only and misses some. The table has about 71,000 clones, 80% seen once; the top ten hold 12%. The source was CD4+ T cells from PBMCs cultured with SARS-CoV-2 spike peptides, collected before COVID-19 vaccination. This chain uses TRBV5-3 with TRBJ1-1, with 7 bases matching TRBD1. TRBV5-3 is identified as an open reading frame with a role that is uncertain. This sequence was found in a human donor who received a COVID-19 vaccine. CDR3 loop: CARSSTSGTEKMNTEAFF. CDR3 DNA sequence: TGTGCCAGAAGCTCCACTTCCGGGACAGAAAAAATGAACACTGAAGCTTTCTTT.